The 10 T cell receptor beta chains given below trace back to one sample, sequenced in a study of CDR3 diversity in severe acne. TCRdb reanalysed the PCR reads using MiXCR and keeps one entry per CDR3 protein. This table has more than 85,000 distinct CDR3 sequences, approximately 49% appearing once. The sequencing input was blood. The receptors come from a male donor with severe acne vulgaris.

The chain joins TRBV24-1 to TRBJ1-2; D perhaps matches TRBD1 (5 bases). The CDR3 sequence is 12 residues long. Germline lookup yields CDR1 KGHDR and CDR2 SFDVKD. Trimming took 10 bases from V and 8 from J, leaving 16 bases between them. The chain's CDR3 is CATYTGARGYTF. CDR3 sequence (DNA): TGTGCCACGTATACAGGAGCACGGGGCTACACCTTC.

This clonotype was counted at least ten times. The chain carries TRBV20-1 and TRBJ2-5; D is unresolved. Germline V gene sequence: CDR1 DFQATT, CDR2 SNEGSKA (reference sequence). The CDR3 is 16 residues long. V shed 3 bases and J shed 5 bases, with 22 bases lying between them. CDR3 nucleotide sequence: TGCAGTGCTAGCCCTTCATCTGGGTCCCTCGGGGAGACCCAGTACTTC. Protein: CSASPSSGSLGETQYF.

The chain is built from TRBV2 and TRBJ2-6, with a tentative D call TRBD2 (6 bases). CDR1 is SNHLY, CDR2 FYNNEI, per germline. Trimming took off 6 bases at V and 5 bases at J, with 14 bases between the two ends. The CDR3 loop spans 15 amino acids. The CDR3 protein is CASRGDGDWANVLTF. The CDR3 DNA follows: TGTGCCAGCAGGGGGGACGGGGACTGGGCCAACGTCCTGACTTTC.

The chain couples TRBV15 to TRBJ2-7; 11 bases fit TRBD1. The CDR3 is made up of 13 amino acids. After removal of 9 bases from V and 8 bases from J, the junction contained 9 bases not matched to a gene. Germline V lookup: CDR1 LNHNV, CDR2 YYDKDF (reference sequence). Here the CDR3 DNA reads TGTGCCACGTGCAGGGACAGGGGGGAAAAGCAGTACTTC. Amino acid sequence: CATCRDRGEKQYF.

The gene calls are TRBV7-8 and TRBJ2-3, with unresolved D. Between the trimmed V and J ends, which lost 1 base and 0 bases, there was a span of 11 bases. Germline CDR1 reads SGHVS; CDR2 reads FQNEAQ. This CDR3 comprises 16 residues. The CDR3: CASSLVLGPSTDTQYF. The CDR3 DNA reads TGTGCCAGCAGCTTAGTTCTCGGGCCTAGCACAGATACGCAGTATTTT.

The CDR3 region is CASRERGAHNEQFF. CDR3 DNA sequence: TGTGCCAGCCGAGAGCGGGGGGCCCACAATGAGCAGTTCTTC. This sequence joins TRBV12-3 or TRBV12-4 and TRBJ2-1; 9 bases fit TRBD2. The CDR3 is 14 residues long. J lost 5 bases, V lost 8 bases, and 7 bases had no gene match.

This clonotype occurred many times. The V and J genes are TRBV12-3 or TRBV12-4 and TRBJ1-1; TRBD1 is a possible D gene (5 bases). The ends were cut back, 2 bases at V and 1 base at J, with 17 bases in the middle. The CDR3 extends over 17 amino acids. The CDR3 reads CASSLNPGYEPNTEAFF. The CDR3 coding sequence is TGTGCCAGCAGTTTAAACCCAGGGTACGAACCGAACACTGAAGCTTTCTTT.

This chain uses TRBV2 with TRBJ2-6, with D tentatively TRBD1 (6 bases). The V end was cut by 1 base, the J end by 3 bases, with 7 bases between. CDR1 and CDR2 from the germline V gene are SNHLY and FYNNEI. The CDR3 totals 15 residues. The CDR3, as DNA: TGTGCCAGCAGTGAAGGCAGGGGTGGGGCCAACGTCCTGACTTTC. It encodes CASSEGRGGANVLTF.

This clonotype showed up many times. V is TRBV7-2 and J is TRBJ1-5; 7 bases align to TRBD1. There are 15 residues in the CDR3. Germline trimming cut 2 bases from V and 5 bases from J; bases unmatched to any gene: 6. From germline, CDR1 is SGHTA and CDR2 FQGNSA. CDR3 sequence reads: CASSLQSGGHQPQHF. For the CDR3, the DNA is TGTGCCAGCAGCTTACAGTCAGGGGGGCATCAGCCCCAGCATTTT.

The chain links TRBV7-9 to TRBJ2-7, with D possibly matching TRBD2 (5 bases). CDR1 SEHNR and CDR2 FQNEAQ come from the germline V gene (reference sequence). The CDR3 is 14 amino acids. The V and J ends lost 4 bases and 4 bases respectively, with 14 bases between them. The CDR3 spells CASSSLGESYEQYF. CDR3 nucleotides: TGTGCCAGCAGCTCGCTCGGGGAGTCTTACGAGCAGTACTTC.